This T cell receptor (beta chain) comes out of a study of a mutant IDH1 vaccine in newly diagnosed glioma. Across the study: The study started vaccination 4-6 weeks after radiotherapy alone, or with temozolomide cycles. Treated patients were roughly 62% male, about 38% female, mean age around 40 years. Earlier treatment was radiotherapy, temozolomide, or both, with most getting both.

Per germline, CDR1 MNHNY and CDR2 SVGAGI (reference sequence). This CDR3 spans 12 amino acids. V was trimmed by 8 bases and J by 0 bases, leaving 7 bases between them. Described time point: week 23, last vaccination. With topical imiquimod, each dose of the vaccine consisted of 300 ug of mutant IDH1 20-mer peptide. Broader study findings: Apparently, pseudoprogression bore no relation to changes among the top peripheral T cell clonotypes.

The table came from immunoSEQ multiplex PCR; TCRdb's copy has only in-frame clones and leaves some out. The sample yields approximately 60,000 clones, 80% to 90% seen once. This clone came up once. Its target is unknown. Specimen: PBMCs, collected from a glioma patient whose treatment included an IDH1 peptide vaccine. The chain recombines TRBV6-6 with TRBJ1-1, with a possible D match to TRBD1 (5 bases). The receptor comes from a woman in her thirties or forties with glioma. Some clones in this sample may be carry-over from other donors' samples. In DNA form, the CDR3 reads TGTGCCAGCGGACAAATGAACACTGAAGCTTTCTTT. Amino acids: CASGQMNTEAFF.